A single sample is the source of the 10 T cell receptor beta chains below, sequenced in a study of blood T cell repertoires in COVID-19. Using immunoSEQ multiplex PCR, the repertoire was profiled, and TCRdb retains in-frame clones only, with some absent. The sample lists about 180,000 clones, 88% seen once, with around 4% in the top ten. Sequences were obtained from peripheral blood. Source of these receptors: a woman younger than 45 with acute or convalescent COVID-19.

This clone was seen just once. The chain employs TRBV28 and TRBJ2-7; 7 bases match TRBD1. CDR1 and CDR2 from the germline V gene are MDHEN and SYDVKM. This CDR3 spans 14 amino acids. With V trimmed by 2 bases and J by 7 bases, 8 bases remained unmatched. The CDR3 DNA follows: TGTGCCAGCAGTTTAACAGGGGCCACGGGAGAGCAGTACTTC. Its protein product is CASSLTGATGEQYF.

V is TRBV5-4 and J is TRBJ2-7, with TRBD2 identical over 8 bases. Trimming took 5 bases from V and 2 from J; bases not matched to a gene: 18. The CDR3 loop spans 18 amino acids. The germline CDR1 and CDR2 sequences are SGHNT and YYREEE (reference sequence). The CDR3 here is CASRWGTELAEGTYEQYF. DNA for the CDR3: TGTGCCAGCAGATGGGGGACGGAACTAGCGGAGGGGACCTACGAGCAGTACTTC.

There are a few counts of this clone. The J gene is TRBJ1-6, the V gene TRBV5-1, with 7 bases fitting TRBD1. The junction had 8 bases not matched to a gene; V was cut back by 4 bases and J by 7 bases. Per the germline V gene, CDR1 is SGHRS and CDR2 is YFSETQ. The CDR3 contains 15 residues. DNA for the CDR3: TGCGCCAGCAGCAGGATCGGGACAGAGAATTCACCCCTCCACTTT. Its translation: CASSRIGTENSPLHF.

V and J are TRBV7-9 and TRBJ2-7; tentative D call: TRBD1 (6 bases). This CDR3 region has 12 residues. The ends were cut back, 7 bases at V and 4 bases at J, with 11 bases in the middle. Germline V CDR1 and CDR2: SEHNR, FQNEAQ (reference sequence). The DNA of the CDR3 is TGTGCCAGCAACCTACAGGGTTACGAGCAGTACTTC. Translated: CASNLQGYEQYF.

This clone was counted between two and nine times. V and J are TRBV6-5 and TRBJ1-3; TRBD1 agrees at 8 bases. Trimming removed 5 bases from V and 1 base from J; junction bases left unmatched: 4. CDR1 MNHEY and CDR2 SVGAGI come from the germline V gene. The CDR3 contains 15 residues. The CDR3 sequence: CASSHDRGSGNTIYF. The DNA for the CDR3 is TGTGCCAGCAGTCATGACAGGGGTTCTGGAAACACCATATATTTT.

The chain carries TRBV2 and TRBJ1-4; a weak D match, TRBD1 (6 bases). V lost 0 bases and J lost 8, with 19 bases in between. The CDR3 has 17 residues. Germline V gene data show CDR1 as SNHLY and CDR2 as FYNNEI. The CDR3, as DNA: TGTGCCAGCAGTGAAGCCACAATACGGGGGGCAAGAGAAAAACTGTTTTTT. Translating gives CASSEATIRGAREKLFF.

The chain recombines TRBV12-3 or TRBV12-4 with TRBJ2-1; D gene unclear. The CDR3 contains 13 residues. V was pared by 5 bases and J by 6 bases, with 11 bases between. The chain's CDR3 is CASSLTRTNEQFF. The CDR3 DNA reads TGTGCCAGCAGTCTGACTCGAACCAATGAGCAGTTCTTC.

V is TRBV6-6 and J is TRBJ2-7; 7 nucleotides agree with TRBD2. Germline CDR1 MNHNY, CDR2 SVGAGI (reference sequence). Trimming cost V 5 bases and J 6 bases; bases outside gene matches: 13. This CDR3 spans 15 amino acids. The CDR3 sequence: CASSLPSSGVSEQYF. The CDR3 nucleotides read TGTGCCAGCAGTCTCCCCTCAAGCGGGGTCTCCGAGCAGTACTTC.

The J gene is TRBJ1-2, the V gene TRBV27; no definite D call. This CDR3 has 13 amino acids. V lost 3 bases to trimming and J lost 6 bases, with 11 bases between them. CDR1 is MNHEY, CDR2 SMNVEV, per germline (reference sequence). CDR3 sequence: CASSFRGPDGYTF. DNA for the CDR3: TGTGCCAGCAGTTTCCGAGGGCCGGATGGCTACACCTTC.

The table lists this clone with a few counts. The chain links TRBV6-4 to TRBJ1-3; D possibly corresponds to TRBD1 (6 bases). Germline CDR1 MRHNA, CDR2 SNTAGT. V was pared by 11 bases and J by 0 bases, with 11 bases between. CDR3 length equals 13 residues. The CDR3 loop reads CAQGRSSGNTIYF. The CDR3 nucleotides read TGTGCCCAGGGGCGGAGCTCTGGAAACACCATATATTTT.